Below, 26 T cell receptor beta chains from the same sample are listed, as sequenced in a study of T cell responses to AZD1222 COVID-19 vaccine. Sequencing was performed with immunoSEQ multiplex PCR; in TCRdb, only in-frame clones are kept and a portion is missing. The sample records 83,000 or so clones, around 93% being singletons. The sequencing used peripheral blood, collected 28 days after the second AZD1222 dose. The receptor set was obtained from an adult who received the AZD1222 COVID-19 vaccine.

The rearrangement joins TRBV9 to TRBJ1-2; the D gene is possibly TRBD1 (5 bases). Germline V gene lookup returns CDR1 SGDLS and CDR2 YYNGEE. The CDR3 runs to 14 residues. The V end lost 10 bases, the J end lost 8 bases, and 24 bases lay between the germline ends. The DNA of the CDR3 is TGTGCCCGAAAAGACAGACGTGCCGGGGAGGGCTACACCTTC. This gives the protein CARKDRRAGEGYTF.

V usage is TRBV28 and J usage is TRBJ2-1, with 8 bases lining up with TRBD1. CDR1 MDHEN and CDR2 SYDVKM come from the germline V gene. This CDR3 comprises 20 residues. V shed 5 bases and J 7 bases; nucleotides not matched to a gene: 25. Here the CDR3 DNA reads TGTGCCAGCAGTCATAACCCAGGGGGCTTAAGGACTGCCCCGCTAAATGAGCAGTTCTTC. Its translation: CASSHNPGGLRTAPLNEQFF. The whole variable domain, remainder taken from reference TRBV28 and TRBJ2-1, is DVKVTQSSRYLVKRTGEKVFLECVQDMDHENMFWYRQDPGLGLRLIYFSYDVKMKEKGDIPEGYSVSREKKERFSLILESASTNQTSMYLCASSHNPGGLRTAPLNEQFFGPGTRLTVL.

V and J are TRBV28 and TRBJ1-5, with no clear D. Germline V lookup: CDR1 MDHEN, CDR2 SYDVKM. V was pared by 7 bases and J by 0 bases, with 10 bases between. The CDR3 is made up of 14 amino acids. The CDR3 loop reads CASIEGYSNQPQHF. Here the CDR3 DNA reads TGTGCCAGCATCGAGGGTTATAGCAATCAGCCCCAGCATTTT.

This chain joins TRBV7-9 and TRBJ1-4, with 9 bases that match TRBD1. Germline values: CDR1 SEHNR, CDR2 FQNEAQ (reference sequence). J gave up 6 bases and V 6 bases, and 5 bases lay outside the gene matches. The CDR3 contains 14 residues. The CDR3, as DNA: TGTGCCAGCAGGACGGGACAGGGAGATGAAAAACTGTTTTTT. Translating it yields CASRTGQGDEKLFF.

The chain uses TRBV18 and TRBJ2-4; a weak D match, TRBD1 (6 bases). V was cut by 2 bases and J by 0 bases, with 14 bases left in between. The CDR3 runs 17 residues. Germline CDR1 reads KGHSH; CDR2 reads LQKENI. CDR3 residues: CASSPGGPITAKNIQYF. The CDR3 coding sequence is TGTGCCAGCTCACCAGGGGGCCCGATAACAGCCAAAAACATTCAGTACTTC.

This chain links TRBV5-1 with TRBJ2-7, with 7 positions matching TRBD1. Germline CDR1 SGHRS, CDR2 YFSETQ. The CDR3 length is 16 residues. The J segment lost 6 bases and the V segment lost 1 base, leaving 13 bases of the junction unmatched. CDR3 nucleotides: TGCGCCAGCAGCTTGACAGGGGCCGAGGGTGTACTCGAGCAGTACTTC. Amino acid sequence: CASSLTGAEGVLEQYF.

This chain links TRBV28 with TRBJ1-1, with 7 bases matching TRBD1. CDR1 and CDR2 from the germline V gene are MDHEN and SYDVKM. The CDR3 is made up of 14 amino acids. V trimming: 5 bases; J trimming: 4 bases; junction bases outside the gene matches: 7. The CDR3 loop reads CASSPTGLGTEAFF. The CDR3 bases are TGTGCCAGCAGTCCGACAGGGTTGGGCACTGAAGCTTTCTTT.

The chain uses TRBV11-2 and TRBJ1-4; the D is unclear. CDR1 SGHAT and CDR2 FQNNGV come from the germline V gene. V gave up 3 bases and J gave up 0 bases, with 11 bases separating them. The CDR3 loop spans 16 amino acids. The CDR3: CASSLPFVATNEKLFF. The CDR3, as DNA: TGTGCCAGCAGCTTGCCTTTTGTTGCAACTAATGAAAAACTGTTTTTT.

The chain links TRBV6-1 to TRBJ2-7; a possible D gene is TRBD1 (6 bases). Germline lookup yields CDR1 MNHNS and CDR2 SASEGT. The CDR3 loop spans 13 amino acids. The V end lost 3 bases, the J end lost 3 bases, and 9 bases lay between the germline ends. The CDR3 loop is CASSDPGVYEQYF. CDR3 sequence (DNA): TGTGCCAGCAGTGACCCAGGGGTCTACGAGCAGTACTTC.

This sequence joins TRBV6-2 or TRBV6-3 and TRBJ2-7; D remains unclear. Between the trimmed V and J ends, which lost 4 bases and 3 bases, there was a span of 16 bases. The CDR3 totals 15 residues. The germline V gene has CDR1 MNHEY and CDR2 SVGEGT. CDR3 nucleotides: TGTGCCAGCAGTTCTCCCTTGGCTCGAGGCTACGAGCAGTACTTC. It translates to CASSSPLARGYEQYF.

In its sample, this clone was seen once. The rearrangement uses TRBV9 and TRBJ1-2; 9 bases line up with TRBD1. The CDR3 length is 14 residues. Germline V gene data show CDR1 as SGDLS and CDR2 as YYNGEE. The V and J ends lost 3 bases and 3 bases, in that order; junction bases with no gene match: 3. CDR3 sequence: CASSADRGHYGYTF. In DNA form, the CDR3 reads TGTGCCAGCAGCGCGGACAGGGGTCACTATGGCTACACCTTC.

The gene calls are TRBV27 and TRBJ2-3; TRBD2 matches at 9 bases. Trimming cost V 2 bases and J 1 base; bases outside gene matches: 1. Germline lookup yields CDR1 MNHEY and CDR2 SMNVEV (reference sequence). The length of the CDR3 is 15 residues. CDR3 region: CASSLRGRGTDTQYF. The CDR3 DNA reads TGTGCCAGCAGTTTACGCGGGAGGGGCACAGATACGCAGTATTTT.

This rearrangement joins TRBV28 to TRBJ2-3; D is uncertain. V was trimmed by 3 bases and J by 6 bases, leaving 10 bases between them. The CDR3 loop spans 13 amino acids. Germline V gene lookup returns CDR1 MDHEN and CDR2 SYDVKM. The CDR3 DNA reads as TGTGCCAGCAGTTTCCAGGCCTTGGATACGCAGTATTTT. It translates to CASSFQALDTQYF.

The V and J genes are TRBV2 and TRBJ2-7; D call uncertain. The CDR3 sequence is 11 residues long. V dropped 4 bases and J dropped 3 bases, with 4 bases sitting between them. CDR1 and CDR2 from the germline V gene are SNHLY and FYNNEI. CDR3 in DNA: TGTGCCAGCAGTGGAATCTACGAGCAGTACTTC. Its protein product is CASSGIYEQYF.

This chain links TRBV19 with TRBJ1-4, with D possibly matching TRBD1 (6 bases). Germline values: CDR1 LNHDA, CDR2 SQIVND (reference sequence). V gave up 7 bases and J gave up 2 bases, with 17 bases separating them. The CDR3 is 16 amino acids. The CDR3 loop reads CASKAGEASTNEKLFF. CDR3 DNA: TGTGCCAGTAAAGCAGGGGAGGCGTCCACTAATGAAAAACTGTTTTTT.

The rearrangement joins TRBV7-9 to TRBJ2-5, with 9 bases aligning to TRBD1. The trim removed 5 bases at V and 5 bases at J, leaving 6 bases unmatched. Germline CDR1 reads SEHNR; CDR2 reads FQNEAQ (reference sequence). The CDR3 length is 14 residues. The DNA of the CDR3 is TGTGCCAGCAGCCCCGGACAGGGGTTGGAGACCCAGTACTTC. It encodes CASSPGQGLETQYF.

This rearrangement joins TRBV19 to TRBJ2-6; no clear D. V was shortened by 3 bases and J by 0 bases, with 9 bases between the two germline ends. This CDR3 spans 16 amino acids. Germline-derived CDR1 and CDR2 are LNHDA and SQIVND (reference sequence). CDR3 protein: CASSIAGSSGANVLTF. CDR3 nucleotide sequence: TGTGCCAGTAGTATTGCAGGAAGCTCTGGGGCCAACGTCCTGACTTTC.

This chain links TRBV6-5 with TRBJ2-4; D ambiguous. The CDR3 sequence is 14 residues long. Germline CDR1 and CDR2: MNHEY and SVGAGI. Trimming left V 6 bases short and J 0 bases short, with 9 bases between. The CDR3 sequence: CASRPDIAKNIQYF. The CDR3 nucleotides read TGTGCCAGCAGACCAGACATAGCCAAAAACATTCAGTACTTC.

J is TRBJ2-2 and V is TRBV18, with 9 bases identical to TRBD1. The CDR3 is 17 residues long. The V and J ends lost 6 bases and 0 bases, in that order; junction bases with no gene match: 8. The germline V gene encodes CDR1 KGHSH and CDR2 LQKENI. CDR3 region: CASSPPGQGTNTGELFF. Here the CDR3 DNA reads TGTGCCAGCTCGCCTCCCGGACAGGGGACGAACACCGGGGAGCTGTTTTTT.

CDR3 sequence: CASSRQGWGTNEKLFF. As DNA, the CDR3 is TGTGCCAGCAGTCGACAGGGGTGGGGAACTAATGAAAAACTGTTTTTT. The chain has TRBV6-6 and TRBJ1-4, with TRBD1 matching over 8 bases. The CDR3 spans 16 residues. Germline V CDR1 and CDR2: MNHNY, SVGAGI (reference sequence). V gave up 5 bases and J gave up 1 base; unmatched junction bases: 6.

J is TRBJ1-1 and V is TRBV10-2; possible D gene TRBD1, 6 bases. Per germline, CDR1 WSHSY and CDR2 SAAADI. The CDR3 contains 16 residues. Trimming stripped 0 bases from V and 6 bases from J, with 17 bases between. The CDR3 DNA is TGCGCCAGCAGTGAGTCGCAAAGGGGGGGTACGGCTGAAGCTTTCTTT. Translated: CASSESQRGGTAEAFF.

The J gene is TRBJ1-4, the V gene TRBV6-6; 8 bases line up with TRBD1. Trimming cost V 5 bases and J 7 bases; bases outside gene matches: 9. CDR3 length: 15 amino acids. The V gene's germline CDR1 is MNHNY and CDR2 SVGAGI (reference sequence). The CDR3 is CASSHTGGRSEKLFF. CDR3 coding DNA: TGTGCCAGCAGTCACACAGGGGGTAGGAGTGAAAAACTGTTTTTT.

This chain uses TRBV9 with TRBJ2-5, with 14 positions matching TRBD2. Looked up from germline, CDR1 is SGDLS and CDR2 is YYNGEE. V lost 0 bases and J lost 5; bases outside the gene matches: 6. CDR3 length equals 17 residues. The CDR3 is CASSVVGLAGVRETQYF. CDR3 bases: TGTGCCAGCAGCGTAGTGGGACTAGCGGGAGTGAGGGAGACCCAGTACTTC.

V is TRBV7-9 and J is TRBJ1-1; D gene uncertain. Between the trimmed V and J ends, which lost 10 bases and 8 bases, there was a span of 20 bases. The CDR3 has 13 residues. Germline V gives CDR1 SEHNR, CDR2 FQNEAQ (reference sequence). CDR3 sequence (DNA): TGTGCCACCGGTAGAGGTGGCCCGAGGGAAGCTTTCTTT. This translates into CATGRGGPREAFF.

In this sample, this clone turned up once. CDR3 loop: CANPTASNTEAFF. The CDR3 coding sequence is TGTGCCAACCCGACAGCCTCGAACACTGAAGCTTTCTTT. The J gene is TRBJ1-1, the V gene TRBV12-3 or TRBV12-4, with a weak D call TRBD1 (5 bases). The CDR3 is 13 amino acids. The V and J ends lost 10 bases and 1 base respectively, with 13 bases between them.

The V and J genes are TRBV10-3 and TRBJ2-7, with 8 bases aligning to TRBD2. Germline CDR1 reads ENHRY; CDR2 reads SYGVKD. The CDR3 covers 13 residues. J gave up 8 bases and V 0 bases, and 3 bases lay outside the gene matches. CDR3 residues: CAISESISGKQYF. The CDR3 nucleotides are TGTGCCATCAGTGAGTCGATTAGCGGGAAGCAGTACTTC.